This T cell receptor (beta chain) is drawn from a study of beta chain features in type 1 diabetes. Reverse transcription of all isolated RNA meant that expressed TCRB transcripts were sequenced. Data came from immunoSEQ multiplex PCR; TCRdb stores just in-frame clones and leaves some out. The sample consists of roughly 140,000 clones, about 8.1% of them appearing once. Germline V gene sequence: CDR1 MDHEN, CDR2 SYDVKM. V was clipped by 3 bases and J by 1 base, with 9 bases between them. The CDR3 is made up of 14 amino acids. The sequencing input was central memory CD4+ T cells from blood. The sequence derives from a young man in good health. The chain has TRBV28 and TRBJ1-1; D is ambiguous. CDR3 sequence: CASSFPEGNTEAFF. For the CDR3, the DNA is TGTGCCAGCAGTTTTCCGGAGGGGAACACTGAAGCTTTCTTT. Full variable domain (outside the CDR3, taken from reference TRBV28 and TRBJ1-1): DVKVTQSSRYLVKRTGEKVFLECVQDMDHENMFWYRQDPGLGLRLIYFSYDVKMKEKGDIPEGYSVSREKKERFSLILESASTNQTSMYLCASSFPEGNTEAFFGQGTRLTVV.